This T cell receptor beta chain was identified in a study of T-cell memory formation after mild COVID-19. In TCRdb, the 5' RACE reads were re-called with MiXCR into one record per CDR3 protein. The sample contains about 470,000 distinct CDR3 sequences, about 20% of which appear only once. The germline V gene has CDR1 MNHNY and CDR2 SVGAGI (reference sequence). V lost 11 bases and J 4 bases, leaving 9 bases between the germline ends. The CDR3 runs to 11 residues. The chain joins TRBV6-6 to TRBJ1-5, with unresolved D. The sample taken for sequencing was PBMCs or a T cell subset sorted from them (not recorded which). This receptor was taken from an adult woman who had mild COVID-19 (a few samples of this study predate the infection). Cell type and time point are not known. The CDR3 reads CASGGNQPQHF. The CDR3 DNA reads TGTGCCTCGGGCGGGAATCAGCCCCAGCATTTT.